This T cell receptor beta chain was captured in a study of radiotherapy plus CTLA-4 blockade in lung cancer. Focal radiation was given together with CTLA-4 blockade (ipilimumab) to patients with chemo-refractory metastatic non-small-cell lung cancer. Some clones are missing from TCRdb's copy, which holds only in-frame ones; the method was immunoSEQ multiplex PCR. The sample includes about 110,000 clones, 85% seen only once; the top ten take 2% to 3%. CDR1 is SGHRS, CDR2 YFSETQ, per germline. V lost 2 bases to trimming and J lost 3 bases, with 13 bases between them. This CDR3 is 15 amino acids long. Study results and limitations: Tumor-derived TCR clones expanded in blood after radiotherapy plus ipilimumab. It was early blood T cell clone dynamics, with interferon-beta, that reportedly best predicted response.

Remarks on this clone: Its antigen remains unidentified.

The V gene is TRBV5-1, the J gene TRBJ2-3; D remains ambiguous. Here the sequenced sample was peripheral blood, taken from a patient treated with radiotherapy plus ipilimumab. The TCR comes from a human donor with non-small cell lung cancer that progressed on radiotherapy plus ipilimumab. Some clones in this sample may be carry-over from other donors' samples. In DNA form, the CDR3 reads TGCGCCAGCAGCTTACGGCCCGGCGGAACAGATACGCAGTATTTT. Translation gives CASSLRPGGTDTQYF.